This T cell receptor (beta chain) is drawn from a study of chemoradiotherapy in HPV16-positive cancers. Whole-study results and caveats: Better recurrence-free survival went with HPV-responsive T-cell expansion in HPV16-positive patients. Candidate HPV-specific clones and E7-related TCR motifs grew in tumor during treatment. HPV-specific T cells were functionally defined from only two HPV16-positive patients.

Libraries were prepared by immunoSEQ multiplex PCR; TCRdb keeps only in-frame clonotypes and omits some of them. The sample lists approximately 6,400 clones, 81% occurring once. Comments on this clone: Its matching antigen is unknown.

The V gene's germline CDR1 is SGHAT and CDR2 FQNNGV. This CDR3 contains 14 residues. Trimming stripped 7 bases from V and 4 bases from J, with 16 bases between. The TCR comes from a human donor with HPV-associated anogenital cancer. The input for sequencing was tumor tissue, taken from a patient who underwent chemoradiotherapy. The chain carries TRBV11-2 and TRBJ2-5; perhaps TRBD2 as D (7 bases). The CDR3 DNA reads TGTGCCAGCACCAGAGTAGGGGGGGCAGAGACCCAGTACTTC. This translates into CASTRVGGAETQYF.